Presented here are 19 T cell receptor beta chains from one specimen sequenced in a study of T cell repertoires in cytomegalovirus infection. TCRdb passed the reads through MiXCR, listing each CDR3 protein once. The sample consists of about 230,000 distinct CDR3 sequences, roughly 22% of them appearing once. Material for sequencing was CD8+ T cells from PBMCs. The receptors shown here come from a human donor in good health (CMV status not recorded). Some clones in this sample may be carry-over from other donors' samples.

The V gene is TRBV20-1, the J gene TRBJ2-2, with D tentatively TRBD2 (5 bases). Germline V gene lookup returns CDR1 DFQATT and CDR2 SNEGSKA (reference sequence). The CDR3 totals 14 residues. The ends were cut back, 1 base at V and 3 bases at J, with 9 bases in the middle. The CDR3 here is CSARGASHTGELFF. Written as DNA, the CDR3 is TGCAGTGCTAGAGGTGCTAGCCACACCGGGGAGCTGTTTTTT.

The rearrangement links TRBV20-1 to TRBJ2-1, with unresolved D. With 4 bases removed from V and 0 bases from J, the gap between germline ends came to 7 bases. CDR1 and CDR2 from the germline V gene are DFQATT and SNEGSKA (reference sequence). The CDR3 length is 13 residues. The CDR3 DNA reads as TGCAGTGCTATCCCTTACTCCTACAATGAGCAGTTCTTC. Translated: CSAIPYSYNEQFF.

There are a few counts of this clonotype. The chain links TRBV20-1 to TRBJ2-7; D is perhaps TRBD1 or TRBD2 (5 bases each). The CDR3 length is 12 residues. Trimming cost V 5 bases and J 2 bases, with 10 bases left between them. Germline CDR1 DFQATT, CDR2 SNEGSKA (reference sequence). The CDR3 DNA follows: TGCAGTGCTCGGGGCACCACCTACGAGCAGTACTTC. Encoded protein: CSARGTTYEQYF.

V gene TRBV7-3 combines with J gene TRBJ2-5, with 10 bases aligning to TRBD2. The CDR3 length is 15 residues. The germline V gene has CDR1 SGHTA and CDR2 FQGTGA. With 5 bases clipped from V and 6 bases from J, the junction kept 9 bases outside the gene matches. CDR3 in DNA: TGTGCCAGCAGCCCGAGCGGGGGGGCCCTCCAGACCCAGTACTTC. Its translation: CASSPSGGALQTQYF.

The chain joins TRBV12-3 or TRBV12-4 to TRBJ2-3; 7 bases agree with TRBD2. The junction had 10 bases not matched to a gene; V was cut back by 7 bases and J by 3 bases. This CDR3 is 15 amino acids long. CDR3 residues: CASKPLWGGTDTQYF. The CDR3 DNA sequence: TGTGCCAGCAAACCTCTATGGGGGGGTACAGATACGCAGTATTTT.

In its sample, this clonotype was seen many times. The chain couples TRBV11-2 to TRBJ2-3; 12 nucleotides align to TRBD2. This CDR3 has 18 residues. V gave up 4 bases and J gave up 0 bases; unmatched junction bases: 8. Germline values: CDR1 SGHAT, CDR2 FQNNGV. CDR3 nucleotide sequence: TGTGCCAGCAGCTCGCGACTAGCGGGGGCCTCTAGCACAGATACGCAGTATTTT. Its translation is CASSSRLAGASSTDTQYF.

J is TRBJ1-4 and V is TRBV29-1; 7 bases are shared with TRBD1. The V gene's germline CDR1 is SQVTM and CDR2 ANQGSEA. This CDR3 has 12 amino acids. J gave up 8 bases and V 5 bases, and 5 bases lay outside the gene matches. CDR3 protein: CSVMTGSEKLFF. The CDR3 coding sequence is TGCAGCGTTATGACAGGGAGCGAAAAACTGTTTTTT.

This clonotype was counted at least ten times. The rearrangement links TRBV28 to TRBJ2-4, with unresolved D. The CDR3 extends over 15 amino acids. CDR1 is MDHEN, CDR2 SYDVKM, per germline. Trimming left V 3 bases short and J 1 base short, with 10 bases between. In DNA form, the CDR3 reads TGTGCCAGCAGTTTTTTCGCGGTGGCCAAAAACATTCAGTACTTC. It codes for CASSFFAVAKNIQYF.

The chain carries TRBV2 and TRBJ2-1, with 7 positions matching TRBD1. This CDR3 has 13 amino acids. Trimming removed 6 bases from V and 9 bases from J; junction bases left unmatched: 8. Germline CDR1 and CDR2: SNHLY and FYNNEI. In DNA, the CDR3 is TGTGCCAGCAGACCCACAGGGGAAGGTGAGCAGTTCTTC. Amino acids: CASRPTGEGEQFF.

CDR3: CSVEDRDRGADTQYF. Here the CDR3 DNA reads TGCAGCGTTGAAGATCGCGACAGGGGGGCAGATACGCAGTATTTT. The chain combines TRBV29-1 with TRBJ2-3; 9 positions match TRBD1. The CDR3 sequence is 15 residues long. From germline, CDR1 is SQVTM and CDR2 ANQGSEA. With V trimmed by 0 bases and J by 4 bases, 5 bases remained unmatched.

This chain joins TRBV27 and TRBJ2-2; D perhaps matches TRBD1 (6 bases). CDR1 and CDR2 from the germline V gene are MNHEY and SMNVEV (reference sequence). The CDR3 runs to 16 residues. V was shortened by 6 bases and J by 0 bases, with 14 bases between the two germline ends. The CDR3 is CASRPNRAANTGELFF. The CDR3 DNA reads TGTGCCAGCAGACCCAACAGGGCGGCGAACACCGGGGAGCTGTTTTTT.

This clonotype appeared once. The chain carries TRBV12-3 or TRBV12-4 and TRBJ2-5; 13 nucleotides match TRBD2. This CDR3 region has 14 residues. The V and J ends lost 6 bases and 3 bases, in that order; junction bases with no gene match: 1. CDR3 DNA sequence: TGTGCCAGCAGGGGGACTAGCGGGGAAGAGACCCAGTACTTC. It codes for CASRGTSGEETQYF.

The chain combines TRBV28 with TRBJ1-4, with TRBD1 as a possible D gene (6 bases). Germline V gene sequence: CDR1 MDHEN, CDR2 SYDVKM. CDR3 length: 13 amino acids. V was pared by 5 bases and J by 8 bases, with 12 bases between. CDR3 residues: CASSPQGWEKLFF. The CDR3 DNA follows: TGTGCCAGCAGTCCACAGGGATGGGAAAAACTGTTTTTT. The full variable domain, completed using reference TRBV28 and TRBJ1-4, is DVKVTQSSRYLVKRTGEKVFLECVQDMDHENMFWYRQDPGLGLRLIYFSYDVKMKEKGDIPEGYSVSREKKERFSLILESASTNQTSMYLCASSPQGWEKLFFGSGTQLSVL.

The gene calls are TRBV12-5 and TRBJ1-1; no firm D call. The V gene lost 5 bases and the J gene lost 0 bases, with 7 bases spanning the gap. Germline loops: CDR1 LGHNT, CDR2 FRNRAP. The CDR3 contains 13 residues. CDR3 DNA: TGTGCTAGTGGTACAACAATGAACACTGAAGCTTTCTTT. Translated: CASGTTMNTEAFF.

This clonotype has more than one count but fewer than ten. The chain uses TRBV27 and TRBJ1-2, with 9 positions matching TRBD1. The CDR3 covers 13 residues. Germline V gives CDR1 MNHEY, CDR2 SMNVEV (reference sequence). The ends lost 6 bases at V and 4 bases at J; junction bases unmatched: 3. CDR3 protein: CASRVGQGYGYTF. CDR3 sequence (DNA): TGTGCCAGCAGAGTGGGACAGGGCTATGGCTACACCTTC.

This clonotype was counted many times. V usage is TRBV6-2 or TRBV6-3 and J usage is TRBJ1-2; D is unclear. Trimming removed 2 bases from V and 4 bases from J, with 14 bases in between. The CDR3 runs to 15 residues. The germline gives CDR1 MNHEY, CDR2 SVGEGT. The CDR3 coding sequence is TGTGCCAGCAGTTACACAATGGTGGCGGGCTATGGCTACACCTTC. Translating gives CASSYTMVAGYGYTF.

This clonotype has only a few counts. The rearrangement uses TRBV28 and TRBJ2-5; D is perhaps TRBD2 (5 bases). Trimming took 2 bases from V and 1 from J, leaving 11 bases between them. Per the germline V gene, CDR1 is MDHEN and CDR2 is SYDVKM. The length of the CDR3 is 15 residues. The DNA for the CDR3 is TGTGCCAGCAGTTTAATCCTAGCCATCCAAGAGACCCAGTACTTC. Translation: CASSLILAIQETQYF.

The chain is built from TRBV11-2 and TRBJ2-5; D ambiguous. The CDR3 totals 12 residues. V was pared by 5 bases and J by 5 bases, with 9 bases between. The germline V gene encodes CDR1 SGHAT and CDR2 FQNNGV. For the CDR3, the DNA is TGTGCCAGCAGCCATCTCATGGAGACCCAGTACTTC. Residues: CASSHLMETQYF.

The V and J genes are TRBV2 and TRBJ2-1, with 9 bases identical to TRBD2. Germline CDR1 SNHLY, CDR2 FYNNEI. Unmatched junction bases numbered 7, after V lost 6 bases and J lost 7 bases. The CDR3 totals 14 residues. The CDR3 nucleotides read TGTGCCAGCAGAGATAGCGGGGGTGGTAATGAGCAGTTCTTC. It yields the protein CASRDSGGGNEQFF. Full variable domain (outside the CDR3, taken from reference TRBV2 and TRBJ2-1): EPEVTQTPSHQVTQMGQEVILRCVPISNHLYFYWYRQILGQKVEFLVSFYNNEISEKSEIFDDQFSVERPDGSNFTLKIRSTKLEDSAMYFCASRDSGGGNEQFFGPGTRLTVL.